Shown below are 17 T cell receptor beta chains from a single sample sequenced in a study of cytomegalovirus exposure and HLA in healthy donors. 60 Vbeta and 13 Jbeta primers were used in PCR. Generated by immunoSEQ multiplex PCR, the TCRdb table keeps only in-frame clones and is missing some. The repertoire consists of 80,000 to 100,000 clones, with around 81% occurring once and the leading ten covering more than 5%. The specimen was PBMCs. The receptor source for this set is a man in his forties in good health and CMV-seropositive.

The CDR3 here is CASSLERLRNTEAFF. As DNA, the CDR3 is TGTGCCAGCAGCTTAGAACGACTCAGAAACACTGAAGCTTTCTTT. The rearrangement uses TRBV11-2 and TRBJ1-1; D gene uncertain. The CDR3 spans 15 residues. Germline assignment: CDR1 SGHAT and CDR2 FQNNGV. V gave up 0 bases and J gave up 2 bases, with 10 bases separating them.

The J gene is TRBJ2-4, the V gene TRBV6-6; 7 nucleotides match TRBD1. Trimming at V came to 0 bases and at J to 12 bases, leaving 14 bases not matched to a gene. The CDR3 is 16 residues long. CDR1 MNHNY and CDR2 SVGAGI come from the germline V gene (reference sequence). The CDR3 reads CASSYSQGTGMDSQYF. For the CDR3, the DNA is TGTGCCAGCAGTTACTCACAGGGGACGGGGATGGACAGTCAGTACTTC.

The chain recombines TRBV6-5 with TRBJ1-3; TRBD1 agrees at 9 bases. Germline CDR1 is MNHEY and CDR2 is SVGAGI. There are 15 residues in the CDR3. V dropped 4 bases and J dropped 3; count of bases not matched to a gene: 4. DNA for the CDR3: TGTGCCAGCAGTTTAACAGGGGGCCGTGGAAACACCATATATTTT. It encodes CASSLTGGRGNTIYF.

This clone showed up just once. DNA for the CDR3: TGTGCCAGCAGCGTAGCTGGACTAGCTGTCAATGAGCAGTTCTTC. As protein: CASSVAGLAVNEQFF. The genes are TRBV9 and TRBJ2-1; TRBD2 matches at 8 bases. The CDR3 extends over 15 amino acids. Unmatched junction bases numbered 5, after V lost 0 bases and J lost 6 bases. Germline V lookup: CDR1 SGDLS, CDR2 YYNGEE.

The chain has TRBV4-1 and TRBJ2-3; 7 nucleotides match TRBD2. The CDR3 runs 15 residues. CDR1 is MGHRA and CDR2 is YSYEKL in the germline V gene. J gave up 4 bases and V 1 base, and 5 bases lay outside the gene matches. The CDR3 spells CASSQVGAGADTQYF. The DNA for the CDR3 is TGCGCCAGCAGCCAAGTGGGCGCGGGGGCAGATACGCAGTATTTT.

This chain uses TRBV6-5 with TRBJ2-7; 7 positions match TRBD1. Germline V CDR1 and CDR2: MNHEY, SVGAGI. With V trimmed by 5 bases and J by 6 bases, 7 bases remained unmatched. CDR3 length: 13 residues. The CDR3 loop reads CASSRDSVSEQYF. In DNA, the CDR3 is TGTGCCAGCAGTCGGGACAGCGTTAGCGAGCAGTACTTC.

The V and J genes are TRBV28 and TRBJ2-5; D may be TRBD2 (5 bases). Trimming took 2 bases from V and 1 from J, leaving 14 bases between them. The CDR3 runs to 16 residues. The germline V gene has CDR1 MDHEN and CDR2 SYDVKM. The CDR3 sequence: CASSLLGSGPQETQYF. The CDR3, as DNA: TGTGCCAGCAGTTTACTAGGGAGCGGCCCCCAAGAGACCCAGTACTTC.

The chain uses TRBV2 and TRBJ1-2; unclear D gene. There are 12 residues in the CDR3. Germline V gene lookup returns CDR1 SNHLY and CDR2 FYNNEI. V lost 8 bases, J lost 4 bases, and 11 bases lay in between. The CDR3 region is CASGEGAYGYTF. Here the CDR3 DNA reads TGTGCCAGCGGCGAGGGAGCCTATGGCTACACCTTC.

The chain employs TRBV5-1 and TRBJ2-7; 10 bases are shared with TRBD2. The CDR3 has 15 amino acids. The germline V gene has CDR1 SGHRS and CDR2 YFSETQ. V lost 0 bases and J lost 4; bases outside the gene matches: 4. The CDR3 loop is CASSLETSGSYEQYF. CDR3 DNA: TGCGCCAGCAGCTTGGAGACTAGCGGGTCATACGAGCAGTACTTC.

The CDR3 bases are TGTGCCAGCAGGGGGGGTCCGAGTTATGGCTACACCTTC. Translated: CASRGGPSYGYTF. The chain links TRBV2 to TRBJ1-2; a possible D gene is TRBD1 (5 bases). Germline loops: CDR1 SNHLY, CDR2 FYNNEI. Trimming stripped 6 bases from V and 5 bases from J, with 13 bases between. The CDR3 loop spans 13 amino acids.

This chain joins TRBV5-1 and TRBJ2-7; 9 bases map to TRBD2. The CDR3 spans 15 residues. In germline, CDR1 is SGHRS, CDR2 YFSETQ. V shed 0 bases and J 5 bases; nucleotides not matched to a gene: 6. As DNA, the CDR3 is TGCGCCAGCAGCTTGGTCGGGACTAGCTTCGACGAGCAGTACTTC. Amino acid sequence: CASSLVGTSFDEQYF.

The chain employs TRBV6-6 and TRBJ1-4; no firm D call. CDR3 length: 15 residues. With 5 bases removed from V and 0 bases from J, the gap between germline ends came to 10 bases. Germline CDR1 MNHNY, CDR2 SVGAGI (reference sequence). CDR3: CASSLRLSTNEKLFF. As DNA, the CDR3 is TGTGCCAGCAGTCTCCGTCTGTCAACTAATGAAAAACTGTTTTTT.

V and J are TRBV7-3 and TRBJ1-1; TRBD1 might be the D (6 bases). Trimming pared 5 bases from V and 4 bases from J, leaving 11 bases between. The CDR3 sequence is 13 residues long. CDR1 and CDR2 from the germline V gene are SGHTA and FQGTGA. The CDR3 DNA follows: TGTGCCAGCAGCCCTCTGGACAGCACTGAAGCTTTCTTT. Translation: CASSPLDSTEAFF.

With regard to this clone: The germline gene is not matched at one end of the junction; a read error may be the cause. At the DNA level, this CDR3 is encoded by other sequences in the same sample as well. The chain carries TRBV30 and TRBJ2-2; a weak D match, TRBD2 (6 bases). CDR1 is GTSNPN and CDR2 is SVGIG in the germline V gene (reference sequence). CDR3 length: 12 amino acids. The CDR3 DNA reads as TGTGCGATCGAAGGGAGGACCGGGGAGCTGTTCTTT. It yields the protein CAIEGRTGELFF.

This chain links TRBV5-1 with TRBJ1-4; D is perhaps TRBD1 (6 bases). Germline V lookup: CDR1 SGHRS, CDR2 YFSETQ. The CDR3 runs to 13 residues. Deletions cut 1 base from V and 11 bases from J, with 12 bases between. CDR3 protein: CASSLIQGEKLFF. As DNA, the CDR3 is TGCGCCAGCAGCTTGATACAGGGTGAGAAACTGTTTTTT.

V usage is TRBV5-1 and J usage is TRBJ1-4; the match to TRBD1 covers 8 bases. This CDR3 comprises 15 residues. V dropped 4 bases and J dropped 3; count of bases not matched to a gene: 5. Germline loops: CDR1 SGHRS, CDR2 YFSETQ. This CDR3 is CASSLQQGANEKLFF. For the CDR3, the DNA is TGCGCCAGCAGCCTTCAACAGGGGGCTAATGAAAAACTGTTTTTT.

This clone occurred a few times. Other DNA sequences in the same sample also yield this CDR3. The chain links TRBV7-9 to TRBJ1-4; a weak D match, TRBD1 (6 bases). The CDR3 contains 15 residues. Germline assignment: CDR1 SEHNR and CDR2 FQNEAQ (reference sequence). V was clipped by 5 bases and J by 2 bases, with 12 bases between them. CDR3 nucleotide sequence: TGTGCCAGCAGCCCCAAGGGGGGGACTAATGAAAAACTGTTTTTT. Translating gives CASSPKGGTNEKLFF.